These 6 T cell receptor beta chains share one sample of origin, sequenced in a study of T cell responses to AZD1222 COVID-19 vaccine. TCRdb keeps only in-frame clones here, not all; method: immunoSEQ multiplex PCR. This sample has 100,000 or so clones, with 70% to 90% found just once. The sample was peripheral blood, taken on day 0 of AZD1222 vaccination. These receptors were taken from an adult in good health.

V is TRBV6-6 and J is TRBJ2-7, with TRBD2 as a possible D gene (5 bases). The ends were cut back, 0 bases at V and 5 bases at J, with 14 bases in the middle. The CDR3 contains 15 residues. Germline V lookup: CDR1 MNHNY, CDR2 SVGAGI (reference sequence). The CDR3 region has the DNA TGTGCCAGCAGTTACTCGCGACTGCCGGGGAACGAGCAGTACTTC. It specifies CASSYSRLPGNEQYF.

V gene TRBV7-9 combines with J gene TRBJ1-5; D uncertain. There are 12 residues in the CDR3. Trimming left V 1 base short and J 10 bases short, with 8 bases between. Germline V gene data show CDR1 as SEHNR and CDR2 as FQNEAQ (reference sequence). The CDR3, as DNA: TGTGCCAGCAGCTTAGTCCCGGGTCCCCAGCATTTT. It yields the protein CASSLVPGPQHF.

The V call is TRBV7-2, the J call TRBJ2-5, with 11 nucleotides matching TRBD2. V lost 5 bases, J lost 5 bases, and 13 bases stayed unmatched. CDR1 and CDR2 (germline): SGHTA, FQGNSA. The CDR3 is made up of 17 amino acids. CDR3 region: CASSKRPGVAGGETQYF. The CDR3 nucleotides are TGTGCCAGCAGCAAACGACCGGGGGTAGCGGGAGGGGAGACCCAGTACTTC.

The chain employs TRBV7-2 and TRBJ2-1; 7 positions match TRBD1. Germline CDR1 and CDR2: SGHTA and FQGNSA. The CDR3 loop spans 14 amino acids. Germline trimming cut 1 base from V and 4 bases from J; bases unmatched to any gene: 1. In nucleotides, the CDR3 is TGTGCCAGCAGCTTAGGGACAGGATACAATGAGCAGTTCTTC. It is translated as CASSLGTGYNEQFF.

This sequence joins TRBV27 and TRBJ1-5, with D uncertain. Germline CDR1 reads MNHEY; CDR2 reads SMNVEV (reference sequence). Trimming stripped 6 bases from V and 4 bases from J, with 16 bases between. The CDR3 length is 15 residues. The CDR3 bases are TGTGCCAGCAGCCATACCGCGGGTAGTAATCAGCCCCAGCATTTT. Protein sequence: CASSHTAGSNQPQHF.

The rearrangement uses TRBV29-1 and TRBJ1-1; tentatively, D is TRBD1 (5 bases). From germline, CDR1 is SQVTM and CDR2 ANQGSEA. The ends were cut back, 6 bases at V and 9 bases at J, with 17 bases in the middle. The CDR3 totals 12 residues. The CDR3 sequence: CSVSRQRLKAFF. Written as DNA, the CDR3 is TGCAGCGTAAGCAGACAGAGACTTAAAGCTTTCTTT.